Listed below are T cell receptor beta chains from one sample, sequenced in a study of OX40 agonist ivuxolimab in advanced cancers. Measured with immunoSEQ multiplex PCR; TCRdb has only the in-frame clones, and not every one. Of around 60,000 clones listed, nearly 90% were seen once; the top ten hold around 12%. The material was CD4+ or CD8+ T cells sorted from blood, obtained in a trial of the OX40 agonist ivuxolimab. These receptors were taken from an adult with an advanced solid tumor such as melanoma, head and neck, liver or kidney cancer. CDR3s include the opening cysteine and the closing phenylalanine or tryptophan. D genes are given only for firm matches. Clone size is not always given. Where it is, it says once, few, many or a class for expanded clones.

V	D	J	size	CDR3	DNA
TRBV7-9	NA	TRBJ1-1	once	CASRDPTEAFF	TGTGCCAGCCGGGATCCTACTGAAGCTTTCTTT
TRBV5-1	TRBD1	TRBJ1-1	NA	CASSPRDRSNTEAFF	TGCGCCAGCAGCCCGAGGGACAGATCGAACACTGAAGCTTTCTTT
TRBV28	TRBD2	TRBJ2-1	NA	CATQSGTSGSGEQFF	TGTGCCACACAATCCGGGACTAGCGGGAGTGGGGAGCAGTTCTTC
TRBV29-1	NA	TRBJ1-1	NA	CSVETSGTKAEAFF	TGCAGCGTTGAAACATCCGGGACTAAGGCTGAAGCTTTCTTT
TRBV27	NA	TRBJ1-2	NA	CASSLMGEGYTF	TGTGCCAGCAGTTTAATGGGGGAGGGCTACACCTTC
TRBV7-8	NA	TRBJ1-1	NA	CASSLALRVGGTEAFF	TGTGCCAGCAGCTTAGCGTTGCGGGTTGGCGGGACTGAAGCTTTCTTT
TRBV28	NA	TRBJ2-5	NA	CASSLLEETQYF	TGTGCCAGCAGTTTACTAGAAGAGACCCAGTACTTC
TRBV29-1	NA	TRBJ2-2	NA	CSVGPAGLNTGELFF	TGCAGCGTTGGACCCGCGGGATTGAACACCGGGGAGCTGTTTTTT
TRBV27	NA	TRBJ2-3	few	CASSFPLSTDTQYF	TGTGCCAGCAGTTTCCCCTTGAGCACAGATACGCAGTATTTT
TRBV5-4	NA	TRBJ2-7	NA	CASSPDSSYEQYF	TGTGCCAGCAGCCCGGACAGCTCCTACGAGCAGTACTTC
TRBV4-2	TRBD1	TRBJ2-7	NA	CASSQDPARQGGEQYF	TGTGCCAGCAGCCAAGATCCCGCGAGACAGGGGGGAGAGCAGTACTTC
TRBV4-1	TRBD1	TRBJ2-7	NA	CASSQTGSYEQYF	TGCGCCAGCAGCCAGACAGGGTCATACGAGCAGTACTTC
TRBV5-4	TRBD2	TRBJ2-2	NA	CASSPPGLSNTGELFF	TGTGCCAGCAGCCCCCCGGGACTATCGAACACCGGGGAGCTGTTTTTT
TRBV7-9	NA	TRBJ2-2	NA	CASSLSAGYPGELFF	TGTGCCAGCAGCTTATCCGCAGGGTACCCCGGGGAGCTGTTTTTT
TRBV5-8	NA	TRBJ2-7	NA	CASSPFIPYEQYF	TGTGCCAGCAGCCCTTTCATACCATACGAGCAGTACTTC
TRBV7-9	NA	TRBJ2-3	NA	CASSSVASSTDTQYF	TGTGCCAGCAGCTCCGTCGCCTCTAGCACAGATACGCAGTATTTT
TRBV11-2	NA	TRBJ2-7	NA	CASSLVSGLIYEQYF	TGTGCCAGCAGCTTAGTGTCGGGACTGATATACGAGCAGTACTTC
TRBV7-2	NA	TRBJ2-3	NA	CASSLVMGDTQYF	TGTGCCAGCAGCTTAGTCATGGGAGATACGCAGTATTTT
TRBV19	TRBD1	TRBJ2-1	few	CASTIGTGEWDEQFF	TGTGCCAGTACCATCGGGACAGGGGAGTGGGATGAGCAGTTCTTC